The present T cell receptor beta chain was sequenced within a study of cytomegalovirus exposure and HLA in healthy donors. J was trimmed by 2 bases and V by 0 bases; bases with no gene match: 0. Germline-derived CDR1 and CDR2 are SGHKS and YYEKEE (reference sequence). This CDR3 spans 15 amino acids. Nominally healthy donors were sampled, though unrecorded immune exposures were likely. Primers for the PCR totalled 60 Vbeta and 13 Jbeta. Profiled with immunoSEQ multiplex PCR; TCRdb holds only in-frame clones, not every one. Seen here are about 130,000 clones, around 73% observed once, and the top ten hold approximately 2.9%.

The J gene is TRBJ1-3, the V gene TRBV5-5; 9 nucleotides agree with TRBD1. The sequence was obtained from a human donor in good health. The sample consisted of PBMCs. Here the CDR3 reads CASSLGQGAGNTIYF. The CDR3 nucleotides are TGTGCCAGCAGCTTGGGACAGGGGGCTGGAAACACCATATATTTT.